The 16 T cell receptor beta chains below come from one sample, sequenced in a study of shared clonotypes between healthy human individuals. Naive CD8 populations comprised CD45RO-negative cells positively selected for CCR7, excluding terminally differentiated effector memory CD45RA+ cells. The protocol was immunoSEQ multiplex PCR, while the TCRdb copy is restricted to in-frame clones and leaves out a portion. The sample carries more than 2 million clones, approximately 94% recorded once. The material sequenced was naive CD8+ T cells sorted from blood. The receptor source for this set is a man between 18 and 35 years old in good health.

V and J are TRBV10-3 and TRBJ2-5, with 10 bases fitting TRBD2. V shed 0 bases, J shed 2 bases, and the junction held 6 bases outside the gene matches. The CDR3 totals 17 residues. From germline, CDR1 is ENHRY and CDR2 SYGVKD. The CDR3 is CAISESELAGLQETQYF. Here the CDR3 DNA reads TGTGCCATCAGTGAGTCGGAACTAGCGGGGTTACAAGAGACCCAGTACTTC.

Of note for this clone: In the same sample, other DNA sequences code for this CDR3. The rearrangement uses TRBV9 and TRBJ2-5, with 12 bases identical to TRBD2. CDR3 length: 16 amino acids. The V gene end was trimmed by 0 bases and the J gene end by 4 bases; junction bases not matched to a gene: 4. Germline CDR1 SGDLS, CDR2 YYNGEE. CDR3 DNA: TGTGCCAGCAGCGTAGGACTAGCGGGAGTAGGAGAGACCCAGTACTTC. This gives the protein CASSVGLAGVGETQYF.

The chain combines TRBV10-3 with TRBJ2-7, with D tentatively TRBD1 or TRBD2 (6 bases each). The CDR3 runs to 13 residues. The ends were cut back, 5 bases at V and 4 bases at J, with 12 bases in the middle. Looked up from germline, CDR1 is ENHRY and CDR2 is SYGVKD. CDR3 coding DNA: TGTGCCATCAGTTCAGGGGAGGAGTACGAGCAGTACTTC. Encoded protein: CAISSGEEYEQYF.

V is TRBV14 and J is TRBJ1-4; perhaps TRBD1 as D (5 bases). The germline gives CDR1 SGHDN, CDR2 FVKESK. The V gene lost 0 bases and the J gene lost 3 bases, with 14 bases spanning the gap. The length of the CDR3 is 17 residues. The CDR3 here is CASSQDHRGVANEKLFF. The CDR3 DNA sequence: TGTGCCAGCAGCCAAGATCATCGGGGGGTTGCTAATGAAAAACTGTTTTTT.

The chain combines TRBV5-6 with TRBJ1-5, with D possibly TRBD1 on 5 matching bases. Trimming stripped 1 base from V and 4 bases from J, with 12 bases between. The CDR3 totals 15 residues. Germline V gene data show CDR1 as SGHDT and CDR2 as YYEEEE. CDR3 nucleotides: TGTGCCAGCAGCTTGCTACAGGAGATGAATCAGCCCCAGCATTTT. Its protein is CASSLLQEMNQPQHF.

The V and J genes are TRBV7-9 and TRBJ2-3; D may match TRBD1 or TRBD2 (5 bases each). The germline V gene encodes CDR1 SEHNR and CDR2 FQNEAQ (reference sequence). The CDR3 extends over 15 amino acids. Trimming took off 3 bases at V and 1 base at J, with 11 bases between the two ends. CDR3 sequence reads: CASSLGVMGTDTQYF. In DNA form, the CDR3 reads TGTGCCAGCAGCTTGGGGGTGATGGGCACAGATACGCAGTATTTT.

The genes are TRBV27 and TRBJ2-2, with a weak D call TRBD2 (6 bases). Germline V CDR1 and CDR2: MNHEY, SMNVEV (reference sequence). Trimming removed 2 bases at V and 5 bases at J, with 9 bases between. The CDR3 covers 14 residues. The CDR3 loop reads CASSLMSGTGELFF. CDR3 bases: TGTGCCAGCAGTTTAATGAGCGGGACCGGGGAGCTGTTTTTT.

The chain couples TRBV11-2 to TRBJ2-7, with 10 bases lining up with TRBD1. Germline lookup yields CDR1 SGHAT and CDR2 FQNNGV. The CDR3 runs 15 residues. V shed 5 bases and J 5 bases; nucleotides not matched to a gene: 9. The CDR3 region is CASSEAWGTGDEQYF. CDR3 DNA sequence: TGTGCCAGCAGCGAGGCGTGGGGGACAGGGGACGAGCAGTACTTC.

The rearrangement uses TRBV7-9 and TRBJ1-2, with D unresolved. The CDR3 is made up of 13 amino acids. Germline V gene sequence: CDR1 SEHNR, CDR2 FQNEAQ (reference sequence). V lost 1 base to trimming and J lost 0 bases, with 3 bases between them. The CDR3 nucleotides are TGTGCCAGCAGCTTAGAACCTAACTATGGCTACACCTTC. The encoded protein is CASSLEPNYGYTF.

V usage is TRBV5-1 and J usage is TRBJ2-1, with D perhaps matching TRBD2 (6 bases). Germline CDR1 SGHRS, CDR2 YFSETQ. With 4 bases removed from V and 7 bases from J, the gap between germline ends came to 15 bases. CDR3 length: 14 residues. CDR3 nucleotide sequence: TGCGCCAGCAGCATGAATGTAGCGGATAATGAGCAGTTCTTC. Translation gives CASSMNVADNEQFF.

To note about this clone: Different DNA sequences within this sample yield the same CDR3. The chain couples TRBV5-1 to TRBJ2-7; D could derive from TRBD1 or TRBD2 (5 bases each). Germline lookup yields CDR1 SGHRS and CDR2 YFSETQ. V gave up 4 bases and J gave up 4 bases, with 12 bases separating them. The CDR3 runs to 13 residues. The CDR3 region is CASSPGPGYEQYF. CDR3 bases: TGCGCCAGCAGCCCGGGACCCGGGTACGAGCAGTACTTC. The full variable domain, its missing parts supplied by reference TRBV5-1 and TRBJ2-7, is KAGVTQTPRYLIKTRGQQVTLSCSPISGHRSVSWYQQTPGQGLQFLFEYFSETQRNKGNFPGRFSGRQFSNSRSEMNVSTLELGDSALYLCASSPGPGYEQYFGPGTRLTVT.

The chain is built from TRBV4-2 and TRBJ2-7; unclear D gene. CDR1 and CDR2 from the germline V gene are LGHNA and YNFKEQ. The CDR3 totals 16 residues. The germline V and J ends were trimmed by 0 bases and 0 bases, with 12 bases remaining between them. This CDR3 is CASSQDEGLDSYEQYF. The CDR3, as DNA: TGTGCCAGCAGCCAAGACGAAGGTCTAGACTCCTACGAGCAGTACTTC.

CDR3 DNA: TGTGCCAGCAGTGCCCGGCAGGGGGATCAGCCCCAGCATTTT. Amino acid sequence: CASSARQGDQPQHF. The chain joins TRBV6-1 to TRBJ1-5; 7 nucleotides agree with TRBD1. This CDR3 contains 14 residues. With V trimmed by 4 bases and J by 5 bases, 5 bases remained unmatched. CDR1 and CDR2 (germline): MNHNS, SASEGT.

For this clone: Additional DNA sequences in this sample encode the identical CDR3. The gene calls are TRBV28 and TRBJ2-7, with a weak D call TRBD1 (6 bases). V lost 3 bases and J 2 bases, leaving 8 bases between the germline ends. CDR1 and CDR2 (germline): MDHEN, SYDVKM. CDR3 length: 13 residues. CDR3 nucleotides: TGTGCCAGCAGTTTCGGGACAACCTACGAGCAGTACTTC. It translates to CASSFGTTYEQYF.

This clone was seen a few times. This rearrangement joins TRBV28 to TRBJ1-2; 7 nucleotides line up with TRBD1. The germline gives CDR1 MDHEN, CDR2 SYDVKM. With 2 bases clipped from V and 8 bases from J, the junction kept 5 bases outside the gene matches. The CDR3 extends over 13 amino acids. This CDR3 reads CASSLTGESGYTF. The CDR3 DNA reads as TGTGCCAGCAGTTTAACAGGGGAATCCGGCTACACCTTC.

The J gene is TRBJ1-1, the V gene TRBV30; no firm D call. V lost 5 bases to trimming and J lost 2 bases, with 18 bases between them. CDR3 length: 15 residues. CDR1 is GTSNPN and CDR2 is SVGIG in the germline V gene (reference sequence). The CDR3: CAWSVGILVNTEAFF. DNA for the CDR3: TGTGCCTGGTCTGTGGGGATTCTAGTTAACACTGAAGCTTTCTTT.